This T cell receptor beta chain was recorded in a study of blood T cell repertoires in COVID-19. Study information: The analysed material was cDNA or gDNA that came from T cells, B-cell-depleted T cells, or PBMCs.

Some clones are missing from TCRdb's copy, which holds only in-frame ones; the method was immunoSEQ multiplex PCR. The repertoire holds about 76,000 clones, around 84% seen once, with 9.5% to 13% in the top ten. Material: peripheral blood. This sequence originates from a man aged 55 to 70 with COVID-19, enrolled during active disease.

DNA of the CDR3: TGCGCCAGCAGTCAGGCCCGTCGGGGAGGGACTGAAGCTTTCTTT. Amino acid sequence: CASSQARRGGTEAFF. The V and J genes are TRBV23-1 and TRBJ1-1; no reliable D call. TRBV23-1 is an ORF for which the function is uncertain. Trimming took 3 bases from V and 5 from J, leaving 16 bases between them. The CDR3 has 15 amino acids.